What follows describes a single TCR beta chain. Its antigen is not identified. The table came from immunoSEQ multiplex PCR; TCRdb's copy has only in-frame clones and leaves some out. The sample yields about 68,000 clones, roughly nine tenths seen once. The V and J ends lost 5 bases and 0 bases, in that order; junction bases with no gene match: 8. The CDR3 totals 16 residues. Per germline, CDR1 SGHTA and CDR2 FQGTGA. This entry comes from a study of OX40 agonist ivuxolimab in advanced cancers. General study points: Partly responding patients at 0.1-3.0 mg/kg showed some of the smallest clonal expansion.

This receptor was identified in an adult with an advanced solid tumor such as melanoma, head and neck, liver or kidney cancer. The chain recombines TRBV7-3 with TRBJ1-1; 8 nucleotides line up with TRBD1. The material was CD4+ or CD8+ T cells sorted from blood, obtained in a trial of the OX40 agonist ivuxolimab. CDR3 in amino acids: CASSTRTGKMNTEAFF. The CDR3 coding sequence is TGTGCCAGCAGCACCAGGACAGGGAAAATGAACACTGAAGCTTTCTTT.